A single T cell receptor (beta chain) is shown here with its context. Authors' methods: Counts of nucleated cells, estimated from reference gene primer amplification, were obtained. Sequenced by immunoSEQ multiplex PCR; TCRdb stores in-frame clones only, minus some. Clonal size and the V and J genes are those of that table, whereas D and trimming came from the DNA. The data hold over 150,000 clones, with around 89% observed a single time. These data originate in a study of blood T cell repertoires in COVID-19. The CDR3 is 17 amino acids. The chain couples TRBV12-2 to TRBJ2-3; the table's D call, TRBD2, has no DNA check behind it. TRBV12-2 is shown as a pseudogene. Source material: peripheral blood. This clonotype originated in a man between 45 and 60 years old who had recovered from COVID-19. The CDR3 protein is CASRWPPTGRVRDTQYF. CDR3 DNA: TGTGCAAGTCGCTGGCCGCCCACCGGGAGGGTGAGAGATACGCAGTATTTT.